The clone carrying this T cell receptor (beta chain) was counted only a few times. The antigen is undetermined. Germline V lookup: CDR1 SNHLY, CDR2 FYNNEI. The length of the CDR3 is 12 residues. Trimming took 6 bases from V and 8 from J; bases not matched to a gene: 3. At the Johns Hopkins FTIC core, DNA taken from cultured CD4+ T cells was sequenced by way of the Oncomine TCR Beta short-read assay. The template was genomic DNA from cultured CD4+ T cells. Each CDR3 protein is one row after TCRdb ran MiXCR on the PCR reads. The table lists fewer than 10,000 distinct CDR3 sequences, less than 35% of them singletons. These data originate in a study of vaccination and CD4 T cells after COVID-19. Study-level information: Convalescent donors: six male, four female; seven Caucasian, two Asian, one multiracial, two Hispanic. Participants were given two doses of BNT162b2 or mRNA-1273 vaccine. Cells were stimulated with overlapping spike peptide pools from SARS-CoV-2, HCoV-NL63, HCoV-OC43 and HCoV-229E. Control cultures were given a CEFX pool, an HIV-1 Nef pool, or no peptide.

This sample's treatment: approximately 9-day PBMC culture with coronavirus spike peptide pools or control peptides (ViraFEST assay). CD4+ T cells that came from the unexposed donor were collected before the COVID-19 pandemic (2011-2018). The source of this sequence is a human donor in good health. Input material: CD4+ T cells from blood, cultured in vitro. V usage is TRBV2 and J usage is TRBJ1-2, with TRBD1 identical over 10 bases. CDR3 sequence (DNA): TGTGCCAGCAGGGGACAGGGGTGGGGCTACACCTTC. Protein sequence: CASRGQGWGYTF.